Shown below are 8 T cell receptor beta chains from a single sample sequenced in a study of cytomegalovirus exposure and HLA in healthy donors (dated by TCRdb to the late 2010s). Preparation of the library involved the immunoSEQ multiplex PCR assay. The clones in this table, taken by TCRdb from immuneACCESS, are in-frame only. Not every clone is retained; where verified, under half of the shortfall comes from an unresolved V gene, and the cause of the rest is unknown. The sample has some 320,000 clones on record, about nine tenths of them singletons. Together, the top ten hold roughly 1.2% of the sample. The specimen sequenced was PBMCs. The receptor source for this set is a woman aged 25-40 years in good health and CMV-seropositive.

The rearrangement links TRBV7-6 to TRBJ2-5; TRBD2 matches at 12 bases. The CDR3 has 15 residues. Per the germline V gene, CDR1 is SGHVS and CDR2 is FNYEAQ. Trimming removed 5 bases from V and 5 bases from J; junction bases left unmatched: 6. Here the CDR3 reads CASSTTSGGRETQYF. The CDR3 bases are TGTGCCAGCAGCACGACTAGCGGGGGAAGGGAGACCCAGTACTTC.

The rearrangement uses TRBV5-1 and TRBJ2-5, with D hard to call. Trimming shortened V by 0 bases and J by 3 bases, and 6 bases separated the two germline ends. Germline lookup yields CDR1 SGHRS and CDR2 YFSETQ. The CDR3 runs to 13 residues. As DNA, the CDR3 is TGCGCCAGCAGCTTGGCTACGAAAGAGACCCAGTACTTC. This codes for CASSLATKETQYF.

This clone has more than one count but fewer than ten. The chain links TRBV5-6 to TRBJ2-2; D call uncertain. The CDR3 has 12 amino acids. V shed 0 bases and J shed 3 bases, with 0 bases lying between them. CDR1 is SGHDT, CDR2 YYEEEE, per germline. Here the CDR3 reads CASSLDTGELFF. The CDR3 DNA reads as TGTGCCAGCAGCTTGGACACCGGGGAGCTGTTTTTT.

The chain couples TRBV6-5 to TRBJ2-1, with TRBD2 matching over 8 bases. The CDR3 has 15 residues. The trim removed 6 bases at V and 8 bases at J, leaving 12 bases unmatched. Per the germline V gene, CDR1 is MNHEY and CDR2 is SVGAGI. In DNA form, the CDR3 reads TGTGCCAGCAGAAAAATCGGGACTAGATACCATGAGCAGTTCTTC. Translating gives CASRKIGTRYHEQFF.

V and J are TRBV2 and TRBJ2-7; the D gene is possibly TRBD2 (6 bases). The germline V gene encodes CDR1 SNHLY and CDR2 FYNNEI. CDR3 size: 17 residues. Trimming took 4 bases from V and 2 from J, leaving 21 bases between them. The CDR3 DNA reads as TGTGCCAGCAGTGGACCCCCATTTAGCGGAGGACCCTACGAGCAGTACTTC. Amino acid sequence: CASSGPPFSGGPYEQYF.

This chain uses TRBV5-1 with TRBJ2-5; D may correspond to TRBD1 or TRBD2 (5 bases each). Germline V gene data show CDR1 as SGHRS and CDR2 as YFSETQ. V was pared by 4 bases and J by 8 bases, with 18 bases between. The CDR3 is 14 amino acids. The CDR3 region has the DNA TGCGCCAGCAGCCCCTCGGGACGGGCGGAAACCCAGTACTTC. This sequence encodes CASSPSGRAETQYF.

The chain links TRBV29-1 to TRBJ2-5; TRBD2 aligns across 7 bases. This CDR3 spans 15 amino acids. The germline V gene encodes CDR1 SQVTM and CDR2 ANQGSEA. Losses at the gene ends were 2 bases for V and 2 bases for J; bases not matched to a gene: 8. The CDR3: CSVELRDYQQETQYF. The CDR3 nucleotides are TGCAGCGTTGAACTCCGGGACTACCAACAAGAGACCCAGTACTTC. The variable domain in full, completed from reference TRBV29-1 and TRBJ2-5, reads SAVISQKPSRDICQRGTSLTIQCQVDSQVTMMFWYRQQPGQSLTLIATANQGSEATYESGFVIDKFPISRPNLTFSTLTVSNMSPEDSSIYLCSVELRDYQQETQYFGPGTRLLVL.

In this sample, this clone turned up a few times. The rearrangement uses TRBV30 and TRBJ2-3, with TRBD2 matching over 8 bases. Unmatched junction bases numbered 5, after V lost 2 bases and J lost 4 bases. The CDR3 totals 14 residues. The germline gives CDR1 GTSNPN, CDR2 SVGIG (reference sequence). The chain's CDR3 is CAWSYAGGADTQYF. The CDR3 DNA follows: TGTGCCTGGAGTTATGCGGGGGGTGCAGATACGCAGTATTTT.